This paragraph reports one T cell receptor beta chain. As yet, its antigen is unknown. The data stem from a study of T cell responses to AZD1222 COVID-19 vaccine. Study background: Second-dose groups at about 4 or about 12 weeks were pooled. General study results and limits: White British people made up most donors, females outnumbered males, and clonal diversity was possibly underestimated. Distributed over spike, vaccine-associated CD4 TCRs predominated at 160-218 and 743-854.

Deletions cut 5 bases from V and 2 bases from J, with 9 bases between. CDR1 is SNHLY, CDR2 FYNNEI, per germline. The CDR3 has 13 residues. Clones were read by immunoSEQ multiplex PCR, and TCRdb kept only the in-frame ones, dropping some. The sample lists over 100,000 clones, approximately 90% occurring once. This specimen consisted of peripheral blood, obtained on day 0 of AZD1222 vaccination. This receptor was identified in an adult in good health. The J gene is TRBJ1-2, the V gene TRBV2, with no clear D. The CDR3 region has the DNA TGTGCCAGCAGTCCCACGGAGAACTATGGCTACACCTTC. Translating gives CASSPTENYGYTF.